This T cell receptor (beta chain) was obtained from a study of identical twins. TCRdb re-analysed the 5' RACE reads in MiXCR, keeping a single row per CDR3 protein. In the table there are some 630,000 distinct CDR3 sequences, just over 7% of which are singletons. V gave up 6 bases and J gave up 4 bases; unmatched junction bases: 15. The CDR3 spans 16 residues. CDR1 MGHDK and CDR2 SYGVNS come from the germline V gene. This clonotype has ten or more counts. Its antigen is still unknown. Findings and caveats of the study: Out-of-frame alpha sequences that twins shared showed excess low generation probability. The degree of excess twin sharing was weaker in beta out-of-frame sequences.

The same sample was also used in a study of yellow fever vaccine responses in identical twins.

The material sequenced was PBMCs. The source of this sequence is a woman aged 18-29 years in good health. This rearrangement joins TRBV25-1 to TRBJ2-7, with 7 nucleotides matching TRBD2. The CDR3 coding sequence is TGTGCCAGCAGCGGTACGCGGGCGGGAGAGCTTTACGAGCAGTACTTC. This encodes CASSGTRAGELYEQYF.